The present T cell receptor (beta chain) was sequenced within a study of memory CD4+ T cells and cytomegalovirus serostatus. In the study overall: This sample comes from healthy Belgian adults, roughly 9 CMV seropositive, about 25 seronegative.

How the authors handled the data: After removing out-of-frame reads, approximately 2 million distinct TCRbeta sequences remained. Generated by immunoSEQ multiplex PCR, the TCRdb table keeps only in-frame clones and is missing some. V, J and clone size are those of that table, while D and trimming were read from the DNA. The sample contains over 60,000 clones, around 83% of which appear only once. This clone showed up just once. The target antigen is unknown. There are 15 residues in the CDR3. Trimming removed 3 bases from V and 10 bases from J; junction bases left unmatched: 9. Germline V lookup: CDR1 SGHAT, CDR2 FQNNGV. Notes on the study in general: About 40% of the roughly 160 known CMV-associated TCRbeta sequences appeared in CD4+ memory.

Single viable CD3+CD4+CD8-CD45RO+ cells were sorted as the memory CD4+ T cells. The chain carries TRBV11-2 and TRBJ2-1; TRBD2 aligns across 10 bases. This TCR derives from an adult in good health and CMV-seronegative. Sequenced input: memory CD4+ T cells from blood. CDR3: CASSLTRLAGEEQFF. CDR3 bases: TGTGCCAGCAGCTTGACCCGTCTAGCGGGGGAGGAGCAGTTCTTC.